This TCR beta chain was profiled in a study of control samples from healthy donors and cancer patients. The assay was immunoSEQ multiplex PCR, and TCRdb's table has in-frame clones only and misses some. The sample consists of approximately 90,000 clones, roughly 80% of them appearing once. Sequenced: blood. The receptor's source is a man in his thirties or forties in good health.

CDR3 in DNA: TGCGCCAGCAGCCCGACCAGGGGTGAAAAACTGTTTTTT. This codes for CASSPTRGEKLFF. This rearrangement joins TRBV5-1 to TRBJ1-4; a possible D gene is TRBD1 (6 bases). Looked up from germline, CDR1 is SGHRS and CDR2 is YFSETQ. Trimming took off 4 bases at V and 7 bases at J, with 11 bases between the two ends. This CDR3 has 13 amino acids.